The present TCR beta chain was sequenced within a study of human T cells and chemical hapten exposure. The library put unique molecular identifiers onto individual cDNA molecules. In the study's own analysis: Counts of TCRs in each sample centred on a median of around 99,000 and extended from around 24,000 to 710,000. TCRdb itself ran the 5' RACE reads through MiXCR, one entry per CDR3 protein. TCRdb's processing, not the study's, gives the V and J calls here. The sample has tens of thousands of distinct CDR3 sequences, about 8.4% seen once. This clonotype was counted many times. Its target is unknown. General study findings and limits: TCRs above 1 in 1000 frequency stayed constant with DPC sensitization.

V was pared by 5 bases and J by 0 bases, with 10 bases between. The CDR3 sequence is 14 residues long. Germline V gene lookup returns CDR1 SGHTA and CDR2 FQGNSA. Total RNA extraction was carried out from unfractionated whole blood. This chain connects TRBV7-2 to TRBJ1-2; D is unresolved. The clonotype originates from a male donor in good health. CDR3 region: CASSPPQSNYGYTF. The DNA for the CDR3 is TGTGCCAGCAGCCCCCCACAGTCTAACTATGGCTACACCTTC. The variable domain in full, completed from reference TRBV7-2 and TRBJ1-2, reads GAGVSQSPSNKVTEKGKDVELRCDPISGHTALYWYRQSLGQGLEFLIYFQGNSAPDKSGLPSDRFSAERTGGSVSTLTIQRTQQEDSAVYLCASSPPQSNYGYTFGSGTRLTVV.